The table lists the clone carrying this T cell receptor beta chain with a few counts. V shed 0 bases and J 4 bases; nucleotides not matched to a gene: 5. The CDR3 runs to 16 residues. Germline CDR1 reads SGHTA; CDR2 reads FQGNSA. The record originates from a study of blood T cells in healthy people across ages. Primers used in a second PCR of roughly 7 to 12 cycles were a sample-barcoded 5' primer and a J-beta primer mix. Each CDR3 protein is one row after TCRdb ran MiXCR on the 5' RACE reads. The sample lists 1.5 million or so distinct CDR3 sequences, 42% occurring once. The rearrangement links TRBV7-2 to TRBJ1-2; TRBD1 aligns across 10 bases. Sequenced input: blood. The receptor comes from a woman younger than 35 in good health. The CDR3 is CASSLAVTGGVYGYTF. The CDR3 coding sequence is TGTGCCAGCAGCTTAGCGGTGACAGGGGGCGTCTATGGCTACACCTTC.